The 22 T cell receptor beta chains listed next were all sequenced from one sample in a study of OX40 agonist ivuxolimab in advanced cancers. Produced via immunoSEQ multiplex PCR; TCRdb's table is partial and in-frame only. The sample includes 60,000 to 100,000 clones, around 87% seen only once; the top ten take roughly 0.23%. Sequenced here: CD4+ or CD8+ T cells sorted from blood, sampled in a trial of the OX40 agonist ivuxolimab. The receptors originated from an adult with an advanced solid tumor such as melanoma, head and neck, liver or kidney cancer.

This clone was detected once. DNA of the CDR3: TGTGCCAGCAGGGGAACTAGCGGGAGACCTTCGCAGTATTTT. Amino acid sequence: CASRGTSGRPSQYF. The chain links TRBV11-2 to TRBJ2-3; the match to TRBD2 covers 11 bases. The germline V gene has CDR1 SGHAT and CDR2 FQNNGV. This CDR3 comprises 14 residues. Trimming at V came to 6 bases and at J to 10 bases, leaving 9 bases not matched to a gene.

The chain carries TRBV5-6 and TRBJ1-4; D gene unclear. This CDR3 has 12 residues. V lost 1 base to trimming and J lost 5 bases, with 3 bases between them. Per germline, CDR1 SGHDT and CDR2 YYEEEE. The DNA for the CDR3 is TGTGCCAGCAGCTTGTTAAATGAAAAACTGTTTTTT. Amino acids: CASSLLNEKLFF.

The J gene is TRBJ1-2, the V gene TRBV18; 9 bases are shared with TRBD1. Germline V gene data show CDR1 as KGHSH and CDR2 as LQKENI. The trim removed 3 bases at V and 6 bases at J, leaving 8 bases unmatched. This CDR3 has 15 amino acids. The CDR3 is CASSPRTGAEDGYTF. For the CDR3, the DNA is TGTGCCAGCTCACCGCGGACAGGGGCTGAGGATGGCTACACCTTC.

In DNA, the CDR3 is TGTGCCAGCAGTAGTAGGAAATCAGATACGCAGTATTTT. Protein: CASSSRKSDTQYF. This chain uses TRBV6-1 with TRBJ2-3, with D hard to call. The germline V and J ends were trimmed by 5 bases and 4 bases, with 10 bases remaining between them. CDR1 and CDR2 from the germline V gene are MNHNS and SASEGT. CDR3 length: 13 residues.

V gene TRBV6-6 combines with J gene TRBJ1-1; D ambiguous. The CDR3 is made up of 12 amino acids. V was trimmed by 6 bases and J by 4 bases, leaving 9 bases between them. Germline CDR1 and CDR2: MNHNY and SVGAGI (reference sequence). CDR3 nucleotides: TGTGCCAGCAGCAGTCTTCTCACTGAAGCTTTCTTT. Translated: CASSSLLTEAFF.

The J gene is TRBJ1-2, the V gene TRBV7-9; 10 positions agree with TRBD1. Germline V lookup: CDR1 SEHNR, CDR2 FQNEAQ (reference sequence). V gave up 5 bases and J gave up 5 bases; unmatched junction bases: 8. CDR3 length: 15 residues. The chain's CDR3 is CASSILRQGAYGYTF. CDR3 sequence (DNA): TGTGCCAGCAGCATACTGAGACAGGGGGCATATGGCTACACCTTC.

The gene calls are TRBV19 and TRBJ1-1; tentative D call: TRBD1 (6 bases). V lost 7 bases, J lost 4 bases, and 13 bases lay in between. The CDR3 spans 13 residues. Germline lookup yields CDR1 LNHDA and CDR2 SQIVND (reference sequence). The CDR3 is CASTDRTRTEAFF. The CDR3 region has the DNA TGTGCCAGTACGGACAGAACCCGCACTGAAGCTTTCTTT. The variable domain in full, with the rest retrieved from reference TRBV19 and TRBJ1-1, is DGGITQSPKYLFRKEGQNVTLSCEQNLNHDAMYWYRQDPGQGLRLIYYSQIVNDFQKGDIAEGYSVSREKKESFPLTVTSAQKNPTAFYLCASTDRTRTEAFFGQGTRLTVV.

This chain joins TRBV5-8 and TRBJ2-5; TRBD1 matches at 10 bases. V lost 4 bases and J lost 2; bases outside the gene matches: 5. CDR1 and CDR2 from the germline V gene are SGHTS and YDEGEE. This CDR3 contains 15 residues. The CDR3 is CASSLGQGIQETQYF. The CDR3 DNA follows: TGTGCCAGCAGCCTGGGACAGGGGATTCAAGAGACCCAGTACTTC.

This sequence joins TRBV6-1 and TRBJ1-4, with TRBD1 identical over 10 bases. The J segment lost 8 bases and the V segment lost 7 bases, leaving 10 bases of the junction unmatched. The CDR3 runs to 15 residues. From germline, CDR1 is MNHNS and CDR2 SASEGT. The CDR3 sequence is CASNRDRGLSEKLFF. In DNA, the CDR3 is TGTGCCAGCAACCGGGACAGGGGTTTAAGCGAAAAACTGTTTTTT.

V usage is TRBV18 and J usage is TRBJ2-3; a possible D gene is TRBD2 (6 bases). This CDR3 has 14 amino acids. Between the trimmed V and J ends, which lost 3 bases and 2 bases, there was a span of 9 bases. From germline, CDR1 is KGHSH and CDR2 LQKENI. CDR3 sequence (DNA): TGTGCCAGCTCACCGGGACTGAACACAGATACGCAGTATTTT. As protein: CASSPGLNTDTQYF.

The rearrangement uses TRBV7-2 and TRBJ2-1; tentatively, D is TRBD2 (5 bases). CDR3 length equals 16 residues. The germline gives CDR1 SGHTA, CDR2 FQGNSA. Trimming removed 2 bases from V and 2 bases from J, with 13 bases in between. This chain's CDR3 is CASSLLSGSAYNEQFF. Written as DNA, the CDR3 is TGTGCCAGCAGCTTATTATCGGGAAGTGCCTACAATGAGCAGTTCTTC. Based on the CDR3 plus reference TRBV7-2 and TRBJ2-1, the full variable domain is GAGVSQSPSNKVTEKGKDVELRCDPISGHTALYWYRQSLGQGLEFLIYFQGNSAPDKSGLPSDRFSAERTGGSVSTLTIQRTQQEDSAVYLCASSLLSGSAYNEQFFGPGTRLTVL.

DNA of the CDR3: TGTGCCAGCAGTTTAACAGGGCGCGGTAATGAAAAACTGTTTTTT. Translating gives CASSLTGRGNEKLFF. The chain recombines TRBV11-1 with TRBJ1-4, with D possibly being TRBD1 (6 bases). Germline lookup yields CDR1 SGHAT and CDR2 FQDESV (reference sequence). This CDR3 has 15 residues. Trimming left V 6 bases short and J 4 bases short, with 15 bases between.

The V call is TRBV28, the J call TRBJ1-1; D not certain. The CDR3 totals 14 residues. Germline V gene sequence: CDR1 MDHEN, CDR2 SYDVKM. Trimming cost V 2 bases and J 1 base, with 8 bases left between them. CDR3 protein: CASSLEGGNTEAFF. CDR3 DNA: TGTGCCAGCAGTTTAGAGGGTGGGAACACTGAAGCTTTCTTT.

This chain connects TRBV10-3 to TRBJ1-2; no reliable D call. The CDR3 is 13 residues long. Deletions cut 2 bases from V and 3 bases from J, with 7 bases between. Germline CDR1 is ENHRY and CDR2 is SYGVKD. The chain's CDR3 is CAISETADYGYTF. CDR3 in DNA: TGTGCCATCAGTGAGACAGCAGACTATGGCTACACCTTC.

CDR3 protein: CASEWRDLNEQFF. DNA of the CDR3: TGTGCCAGCGAATGGCGGGATCTCAATGAGCAGTTCTTC. This rearrangement joins TRBV28 to TRBJ2-1; D possibly corresponds to TRBD2 (6 bases). V shed 8 bases and J shed 6 bases, with 14 bases lying between them. CDR1 MDHEN and CDR2 SYDVKM come from the germline V gene. This CDR3 contains 13 residues. Combining the CDR3 with reference TRBV28 and TRBJ2-1 gives the whole variable domain DVKVTQSSRYLVKRTGEKVFLECVQDMDHENMFWYRQDPGLGLRLIYFSYDVKMKEKGDIPEGYSVSREKKERFSLILESASTNQTSMYLCASEWRDLNEQFFGPGTRLTVL.

CDR3 in amino acids: CASSIGQGVRETQYF. For the CDR3, the DNA is TGTGCCAGCAGCATAGGGCAGGGGGTGCGAGAGACCCAGTACTTC. The chain has TRBV5-4 and TRBJ2-5; the match to TRBD1 covers 7 bases. The CDR3 contains 15 residues. V dropped 4 bases and J dropped 4; count of bases not matched to a gene: 10. The germline V gene has CDR1 SGHNT and CDR2 YYREEE (reference sequence).

This clone was detected only a few times. V is TRBV5-5 and J is TRBJ2-7, with TRBD2 identical over 8 bases. The CDR3 consists of 16 residues. The germline CDR1 and CDR2 sequences are SGHKS and YYEKEE (reference sequence). J gave up 1 base and V 0 bases, and 6 bases lay outside the gene matches. The CDR3 protein is CASSLEFAGGSYEQYF. In DNA form, the CDR3 reads TGTGCCAGCAGCTTGGAATTCGCGGGAGGTTCCTACGAGCAGTACTTC.

The chain links TRBV5-1 to TRBJ2-5; weak D call: TRBD1 (6 bases). The CDR3 contains 14 residues. Trimming removed 2 bases at V and 5 bases at J, with 13 bases between. CDR1 SGHRS and CDR2 YFSETQ come from the germline V gene. The CDR3 DNA is TGCGCCAGCAGCTTAGGACAGCCGGCCGAGACCCAGTACTTC. Translating it yields CASSLGQPAETQYF.

The gene calls are TRBV25-1 and TRBJ1-5; 11 bases align to TRBD1. V shed 3 bases, J shed 7 bases, and the junction held 5 bases outside the gene matches. Germline V CDR1 and CDR2: MGHDK, SYGVNS. The CDR3 is 15 amino acids. The CDR3 DNA is TGTGCCAGCAGTGATGGACAGGGGGCTTTGCAGCCCCAGCATTTT. This translates into CASSDGQGALQPQHF.

This chain links TRBV19 with TRBJ1-2, with 8 bases matching TRBD1. The CDR3 is 15 residues long. Germline V lookup: CDR1 LNHDA, CDR2 SQIVND (reference sequence). V lost 5 bases and J lost 4; bases outside the gene matches: 9. CDR3 in DNA: TGTGCCAGTAGTGCTCCGGGACAGGTTACCTATGGCTACACCTTC. Its translation is CASSAPGQVTYGYTF.

The chain recombines TRBV5-1 with TRBJ2-3, with D unresolved. The CDR3 is 17 amino acids. Germline V gene data show CDR1 as SGHRS and CDR2 as YFSETQ. Trimming shortened V by 4 bases and J by 4 bases, and 22 bases separated the two germline ends. CDR3 nucleotide sequence: TGCGCCAGCAGCCCCGTTCTGACTGGAGCCCCCCCAGATACGCAGTATTTT. Amino acids: CASSPVLTGAPPDTQYF.

The gene calls are TRBV4-2 and TRBJ1-1, with TRBD1 as a possible D gene (6 bases). This CDR3 is built from 15 residues. The germline CDR1 and CDR2 sequences are LGHNA and YNFKEQ. V dropped 5 bases and J dropped 0 bases, with 13 bases sitting between them. CDR3 protein: CASSFRQDLNTEAFF. The CDR3 region has the DNA TGTGCCAGCAGCTTCAGACAGGACCTGAACACTGAAGCTTTCTTT.